This is a list of T cell receptor beta chains from one sample in a study of tumor-infiltrating lymphocytes in primary liver carcinoma. TCRdb itself ran the multiplex PCR reads through MiXCR, one entry per CDR3 protein. The sample lists about 92,000 distinct CDR3 sequences, about 70% occurring once. The sequenced sample was tumor-adjacent normal liver tissue. These receptor sequences come from a man between 35 and 55 years old with primary liver carcinoma and hepatitis B virus infection. Each CDR3 is given with its conserved first and last residue. A D gene is named only where the DNA matches it firmly. Part of the rows lack a size; the others show once, few, many or a class for expanded clones.

j_call clone_size d_call v_call cdr3_nt cdr3_aa
TRBJ2-1 NA TRBD2 TRBV7-2 TGTGCCAGCAGCATCAGCGGGAACGAGAATGAGCAGTTCTTC CASSISGNENEQFF
TRBJ2-1 many NA TRBV4-2 TGTGCCAGCAGCCAAGCGCCTAATCCCTCCTACAATGAGCAGTTCTTC CASSQAPNPSYNEQFF
TRBJ2-1 NA TRBD2 TRBV11-1 TGTGCCAGCTGCCCGGGACTAGCAGGAGAAGTTGACAATGAGCAGTTCTTC CASCPGLAGEVDNEQFF
TRBJ2-7 many TRBD2 TRBV12-3/TRBV12-4 TGTGCCAGCACACTAGCGGGAGTTCTTAGCTACGAGCAGTACTTC CASTLAGVLSYEQYF
TRBJ2-5 NA NA TRBV11-2 TGTGCCAGCAGCTTAGGGTGCACAGGGCAAGAGATCCAGTACTTC CASSLGCTGQEIQYF
TRBJ2-5 many TRBD2 TRBV29-1 TGCAGCATGTCTCATGGGACTAGACAAGAGACCCAGTACTTC CSMSHGTRQETQYF
TRBJ1-1 NA NA TRBV29-1 TGCAGCGCTGACGCAGCCACGAGCACTGAAGCTTTCTTT CSADAATSTEAFF
TRBJ2-2 NA NA TRBV4-2 TGTGCCAACAGCCAAGATAGGACTGTGCGGAACACAGGGGAGCTGTTTTTT CANSQDRTVRNTGELFF
TRBJ1-1 NA NA TRBV29-1 TGCGGCGTAGCTCTAGATAAGGGAGCTTTCTTT CGVALDKGAFF
TRBJ2-1 NA NA TRBV11-2 TGTGCCAACAGCGTAGAGGTGGAAGCTGAGCAGTTCTTC CANSVEVEAEQFF
TRBJ1-1 NA NA TRBV11-2 TGTACCAGCAGCTTTTCGGAATTTGCTGATGCTTTCTTT CTSSFSEFADAFF
TRBJ2-2 NA NA TRBV29-1 TGCAGTGTTGAGGTGGGGTACACCGGGGAGCTGTTTTTT CSVEVGYTGELFF
TRBJ1-1 NA NA TRBV6-5 TGTGACACCGTGGGAGGGGTTGACACTGAAGCTCTCTTT CDTVGGVDTEALF
TRBJ2-6 NA TRBD1 TRBV6-5 TGTGCCAGCAGTCCTTGGACAGGGATGAAAGCTGGGGCCAATGTCCTGAGTTTC CASSPWTGMKAGANVLSF
TRBJ2-2 NA NA TRBV11-2 TGTGCCAGCAGCTTAGATGCTAGAGGCGTGGAGCTGTTTTTT CASSLDARGVELFF
TRBJ2-7 NA NA TRBV13 TGTACCAGCAGCCACCGGGGGGAGCAGTACTTC CTSSHRGEQYF
TRBJ2-3 NA NA TRBV19 TGTGCCAGTAATATGGCAGGGATCGTGGATACGCAGTATTTT CASNMAGIVDTQYF
TRBJ2-1 once NA TRBV29-1 TGCAGCGTGGGGCCTCCTTCCATCTTCTCCAATGAGCAGTTCTTC CSVGPPSIFSNEQFF
TRBJ1-5 NA TRBD1 TRBV12-3/TRBV12-4 TGTGCCAGGAGTTTTGAGACAGGGGGCAATCAGCCCCAGCATTTT CARSFETGGNQPQHF
TRBJ2-7 many TRBD1 TRBV29-1 TGCAGCGTCCGGGACAGGGGGGAGTACGAGCAGTACTTC CSVRDRGEYEQYF
TRBJ1-5 NA TRBD1 TRBV2 TGTGCCAGCAGAGACAGACAGGGGAAACAGCCCCAGCATTTT CASRDRQGKQPQHF
TRBJ2-2 few NA TRBV11-2 TGTGCCAGCAGCCCACCCATTCAAAACACCGGGGAGCTGTTTTTT CASSPPIQNTGELFF
TRBJ1-2 NA NA TRBV11-2 TGTGCCAGCAGCGACGGACTCGGGAATGGCTACACATTC CASSDGLGNGYTF
TRBJ2-7 NA NA TRBV11-2 TGTGCCAGCAGCAGTCTAACGGACATTGGGGAGCAGTGCTTC CASSSLTDIGEQCF